Listed below are T cell receptor beta chains from one sample, sequenced in a study of OX40 agonist ivuxolimab in advanced cancers. Libraries were prepared by immunoSEQ multiplex PCR; TCRdb keeps only in-frame clonotypes and omits some of them. The sample contains about 100,000 clones, around 94% of which appear only once. The sequencing here drew on CD4+ or CD8+ T cells sorted from blood, taken in a trial of the OX40 agonist ivuxolimab. These receptors came from an adult with an advanced solid tumor such as melanoma, head and neck, liver or kidney cancer. The CDR3 runs from the conserved cysteine through the conserved F or W. D genes are given only for firm matches. Some rows have no size entry. The others give once, few or many, or a class for an expanded clone.

V gene,clone size,J gene,D gene,CDR3 length,CDR3 DNA,CDR3 protein
TRBV6-1,.,TRBJ2-3,TRBD2,15,TGTGCCAGCAGTGAGACTAGCGGGGTCGCAGATACGCAGTATTTT,CASSETSGVADTQYF
TRBV4-1,.,TRBJ2-7,.,14,TGCGCCAGCAGCCAAGGTCCAGGCTCCTACGAGCAGTACTTC,CASSQGPGSYEQYF
TRBV13,.,TRBJ1-1,TRBD1,13,TGTGCCAGCAGCTTCTCTACGACAGGGGCAGCTTTCTTT,CASSFSTTGAAFF
TRBV2,.,TRBJ2-2,.,11,TGTGCCAGCAGTGGTCACGGGGAGCTGTTTTTT,CASSGHGELFF
TRBV25-1,.,TRBJ1-1,TRBD1,13,TGTGCCAGCACCGGGACAGAGAACACTGAGGCTTTCTTT,CASTGTENTEAFF
TRBV23-1,.,TRBJ1-1,.,16,TGCGCCAGCAGTCAATCGATGGGGGGCCCTAGCACTGAAGCTTTCTTT,CASSQSMGGPSTEAFF
TRBV5-4,.,TRBJ2-7,.,13,TGTGCCAGCAGCTTTACCTCCTCCTACGAGCAGTACTTC,CASSFTSSYEQYF
TRBV6-1,.,TRBJ2-7,.,10,TGTGCCAGCGCCTATACGGAGCAGTACTTC,CASAYTEQYF
TRBV18,.,TRBJ1-2,.,15,TGTGCCAGCTCACCAGATCCGGGACCAAACTATGGCTACACCTTC,CASSPDPGPNYGYTF
TRBV2,.,TRBJ2-1,.,13,TGTGCCTCCCCCGTGAGAGGAGCAAATGAGCAGTTCTTC,CASPVRGANEQFF
TRBV4-3,.,TRBJ2-1,TRBD1,15,TGCGCCAGCAGCCAACGGACAGGGGGTGGCAATGAGCAGTTCTTC,CASSQRTGGGNEQFF
TRBV6-5,.,TRBJ1-4,.,11,TGTGCCAGCAGTGGCAGTGAAAAACTGTTTTTT,CASSGSEKLFF
TRBV6-5,.,TRBJ2-2,.,12,TGTGCCAGCAGAGGGGCGGGCGGGGAGCTGTTTTTT,CASRGAGGELFF
TRBV6-5,.,TRBJ2-7,TRBD1,15,TGTGCCAGCAGCCAGGACAGGGGGCCCTCCTACGAGCAGTACTTC,CASSQDRGPSYEQYF
TRBV13,.,TRBJ2-3,TRBD2,19,TGTGCCAGCAGCTCCCCGAGGCGACTAGCGGGGGCCCCCAGGGATACGCAGTATTTT,CASSSPRRLAGAPRDTQYF
TRBV19,.,TRBJ2-1,.,12,TGTGCCAGTAGTATATCCCGGAATGAGCAGTTCTTC,CASSISRNEQFF
TRBV13,.,TRBJ1-1,TRBD1,16,TGTGCCAGCAGCGGATTATGGACAGGGTTTAACACTGAAGCTTTCTTT,CASSGLWTGFNTEAFF
TRBV28,.,TRBJ2-7,.,18,TGTGCCAGCAGTTTCTGGCGGCCTTCTCGCGGACGGGACTACGAGCAGTACTTC,CASSFWRPSRGRDYEQYF
TRBV6-5,.,TRBJ2-1,.,15,TGTGCCAGCAGTTACTATAGGACCGGACGGGGCGAGCAGTTCTTC,CASSYYRTGRGEQFF
TRBV5-6,.,TRBJ1-2,.,14,TGTGCCAGCAGCCCGGGGTCGGACATCCTCGGCTACACCTTC,CASSPGSDILGYTF
TRBV19,.,TRBJ2-6,.,15,TGTGCCAGTAGCCACACAGTCTCTGGGGCCAACGTCCTGACTTTC,CASSHTVSGANVLTF
TRBV7-9,few,TRBJ1-2,.,15,TGTGCCAGCAGCTCCGGTCGGGGACCAGACTATGGCTACACCTTC,CASSSGRGPDYGYTF
TRBV10-1,.,TRBJ2-2,.,18,TGCGCCAGCACCTTTAATCTGGACATTCGGGCGAACACCGGGGAGCTGTTTTTT,CASTFNLDIRANTGELFF
TRBV4-1,.,TRBJ1-4,TRBD1,16,TGCGCCAGCAGCCGACTGACGACAGGGGAAAATGAAAAACTGTTTTTT,CASSRLTTGENEKLFF